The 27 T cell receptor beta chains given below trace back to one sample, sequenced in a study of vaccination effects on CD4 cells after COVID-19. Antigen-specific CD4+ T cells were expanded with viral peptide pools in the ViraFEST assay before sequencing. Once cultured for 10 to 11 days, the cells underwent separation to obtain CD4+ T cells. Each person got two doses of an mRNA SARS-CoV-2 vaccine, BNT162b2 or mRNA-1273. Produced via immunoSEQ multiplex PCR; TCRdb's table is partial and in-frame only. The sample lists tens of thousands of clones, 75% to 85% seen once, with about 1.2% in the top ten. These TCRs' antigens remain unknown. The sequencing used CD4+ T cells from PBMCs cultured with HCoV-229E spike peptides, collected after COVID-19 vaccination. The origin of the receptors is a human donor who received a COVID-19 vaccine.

The CDR3 DNA follows: TGCGCCAGCAGCTTGTTGAGTTTTTACCAAGAGACCCAGTACTTC. This encodes CASSLLSFYQETQYF. V gene TRBV5-1 combines with J gene TRBJ2-5, with D uncertain. In germline, CDR1 is SGHRS, CDR2 YFSETQ. This CDR3 is built from 15 residues. Trimming pared 1 base from V and 0 bases from J, leaving 10 bases between.

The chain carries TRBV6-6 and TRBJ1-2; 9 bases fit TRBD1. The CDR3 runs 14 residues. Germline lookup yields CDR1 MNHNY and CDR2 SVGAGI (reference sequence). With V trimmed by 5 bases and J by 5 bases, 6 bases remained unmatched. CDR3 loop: CASSTGQGSYGYTF. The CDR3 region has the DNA TGTGCCAGCAGTACGGGACAGGGTTCTTATGGCTACACCTTC.

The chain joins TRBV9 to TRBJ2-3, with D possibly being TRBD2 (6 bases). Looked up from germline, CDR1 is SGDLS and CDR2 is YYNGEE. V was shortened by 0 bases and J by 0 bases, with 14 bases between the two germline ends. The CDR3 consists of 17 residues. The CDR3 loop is CASSVGVRGGSTDTQYF. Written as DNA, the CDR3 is TGTGCCAGCAGCGTAGGGGTGCGGGGCGGGAGCACAGATACGCAGTATTTT.

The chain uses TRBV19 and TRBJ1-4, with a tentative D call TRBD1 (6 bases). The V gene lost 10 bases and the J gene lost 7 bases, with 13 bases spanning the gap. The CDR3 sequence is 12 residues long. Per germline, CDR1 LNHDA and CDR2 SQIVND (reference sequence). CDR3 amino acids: CATTDRSEKLFF. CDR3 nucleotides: TGTGCCACCACCGACAGGAGTGAAAAACTGTTTTTT.

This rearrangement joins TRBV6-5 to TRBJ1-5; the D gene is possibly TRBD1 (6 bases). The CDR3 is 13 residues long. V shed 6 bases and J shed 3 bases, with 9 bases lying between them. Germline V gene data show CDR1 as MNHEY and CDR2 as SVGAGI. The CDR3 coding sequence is TGTGCCAGCAGAACAGGGATCAATCAGCCCCAGCATTTT. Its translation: CASRTGINQPQHF.

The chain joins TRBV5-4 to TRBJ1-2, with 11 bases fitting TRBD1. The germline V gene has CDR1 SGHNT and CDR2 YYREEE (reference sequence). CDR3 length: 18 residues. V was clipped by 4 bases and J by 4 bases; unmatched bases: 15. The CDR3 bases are TGTGCCAGCAGCCCTGGGGGGACAGGGGGTAGTCGGCGCTATGGCTACACCTTC. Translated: CASSPGGTGGSRRYGYTF.

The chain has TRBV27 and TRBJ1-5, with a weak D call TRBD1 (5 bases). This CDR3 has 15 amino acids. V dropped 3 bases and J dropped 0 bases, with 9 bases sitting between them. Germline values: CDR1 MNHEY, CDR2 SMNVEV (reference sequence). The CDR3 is CASSFMQGSNQPQHF. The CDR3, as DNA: TGTGCCAGCAGTTTTATGCAGGGTAGCAATCAGCCCCAGCATTTT.

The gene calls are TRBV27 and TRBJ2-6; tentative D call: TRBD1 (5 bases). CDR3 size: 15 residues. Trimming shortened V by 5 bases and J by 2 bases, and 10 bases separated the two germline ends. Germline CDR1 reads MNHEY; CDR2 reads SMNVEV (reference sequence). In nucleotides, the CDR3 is TGTGCCAGCAGTGATCAGGGCACTGGGGCCAACGTCCTGACTTTC. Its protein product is CASSDQGTGANVLTF. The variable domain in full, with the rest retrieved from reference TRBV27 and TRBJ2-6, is EAQVTQNPRYLITVTGKKLTVTCSQNMNHEYMSWYRQDPGLGLRQIYYSMNVEVTDKGDVPEGYKVSRKEKRNFPLILESPSPNQTSLYFCASSDQGTGANVLTFGAGSRLTVL.

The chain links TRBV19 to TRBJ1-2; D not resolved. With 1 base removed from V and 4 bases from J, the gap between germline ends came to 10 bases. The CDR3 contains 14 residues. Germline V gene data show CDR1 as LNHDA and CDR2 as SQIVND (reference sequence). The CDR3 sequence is CASSIAPVPYGYTF. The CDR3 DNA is TGTGCCAGTAGTATAGCTCCGGTTCCCTATGGCTACACCTTC. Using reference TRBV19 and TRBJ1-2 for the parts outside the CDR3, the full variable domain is DGGITQSPKYLFRKEGQNVTLSCEQNLNHDAMYWYRQDPGQGLRLIYYSQIVNDFQKGDIAEGYSVSREKKESFPLTVTSAQKNPTAFYLCASSIAPVPYGYTFGSGTRLTVV.

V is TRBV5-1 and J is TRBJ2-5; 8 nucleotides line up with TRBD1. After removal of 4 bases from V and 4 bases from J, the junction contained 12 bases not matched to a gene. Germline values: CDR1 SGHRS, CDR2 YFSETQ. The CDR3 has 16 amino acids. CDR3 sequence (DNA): TGCGCCAGCAGCCGCTACCAGGGGGCATCGGGAGAGACCCAGTACTTC. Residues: CASSRYQGASGETQYF.

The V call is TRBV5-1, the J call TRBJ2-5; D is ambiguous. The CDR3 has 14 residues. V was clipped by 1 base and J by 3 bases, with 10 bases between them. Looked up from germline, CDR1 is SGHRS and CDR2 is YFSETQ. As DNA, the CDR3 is TGCGCCAGCAGCTTGAGTCTGGGTGAAGAGACCCAGTACTTC. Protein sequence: CASSLSLGEETQYF.

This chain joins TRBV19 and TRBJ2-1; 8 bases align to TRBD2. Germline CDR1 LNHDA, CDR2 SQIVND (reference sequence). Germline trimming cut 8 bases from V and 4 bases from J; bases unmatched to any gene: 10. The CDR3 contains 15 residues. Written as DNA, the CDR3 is TGTGCCAGTCGCAGAGGACTAGCTATTTACAATGAGCAGTTCTTC. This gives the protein CASRRGLAIYNEQFF.

In nucleotides, the CDR3 is TGTGCCAGCAGCAAAGCTTTAGAATCGCACAATGAGCAGTTCTTC. It codes for CASSKALESHNEQFF. This chain uses TRBV21-1 with TRBJ2-1; the table's D gene call, TRBD2, was not cross checked with the DNA. TRBV21-1 is flagged as a pseudogene. The CDR3 is 15 amino acids.

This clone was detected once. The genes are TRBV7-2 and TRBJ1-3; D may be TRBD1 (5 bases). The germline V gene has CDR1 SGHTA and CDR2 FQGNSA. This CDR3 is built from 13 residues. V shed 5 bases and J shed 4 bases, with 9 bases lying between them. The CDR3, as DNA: TGTGCCAGCAGCCGCGGGGGGGGAAACACCATATATTTT. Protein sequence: CASSRGGGNTIYF. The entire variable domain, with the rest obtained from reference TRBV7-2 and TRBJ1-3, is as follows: GAGVSQSPSNKVTEKGKDVELRCDPISGHTALYWYRQSLGQGLEFLIYFQGNSAPDKSGLPSDRFSAERTGGSVSTLTIQRTQQEDSAVYLCASSRGGGNTIYFGEGSWLTVV.

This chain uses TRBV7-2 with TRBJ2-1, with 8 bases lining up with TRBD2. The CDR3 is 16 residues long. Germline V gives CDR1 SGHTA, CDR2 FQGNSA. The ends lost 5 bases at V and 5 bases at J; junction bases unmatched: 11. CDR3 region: CASSPQGLGDHNEQFF. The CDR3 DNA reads TGTGCCAGCAGCCCACAGGGACTAGGAGACCACAATGAGCAGTTCTTC.

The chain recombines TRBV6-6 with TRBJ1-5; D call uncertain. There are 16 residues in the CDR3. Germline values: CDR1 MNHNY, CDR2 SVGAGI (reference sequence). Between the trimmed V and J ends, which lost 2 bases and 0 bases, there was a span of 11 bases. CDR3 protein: CASSYRSENSNQPQHF. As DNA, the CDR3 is TGTGCCAGCAGTTACAGGTCAGAAAATAGCAATCAGCCCCAGCATTTT.

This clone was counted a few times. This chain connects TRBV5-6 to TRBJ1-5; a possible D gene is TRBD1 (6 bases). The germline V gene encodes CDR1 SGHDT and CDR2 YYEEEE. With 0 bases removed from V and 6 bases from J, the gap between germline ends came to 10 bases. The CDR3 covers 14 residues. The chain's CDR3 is CASSLGAGVQPQHF. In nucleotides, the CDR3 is TGTGCCAGCAGCTTGGGGGCAGGGGTTCAGCCCCAGCATTTT.

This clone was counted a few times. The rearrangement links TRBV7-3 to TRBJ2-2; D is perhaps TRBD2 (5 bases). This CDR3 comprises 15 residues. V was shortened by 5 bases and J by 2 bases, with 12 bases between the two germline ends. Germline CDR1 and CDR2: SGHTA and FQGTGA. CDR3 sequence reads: CASSRGRDNTGELFF. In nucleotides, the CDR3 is TGTGCCAGCAGCCGCGGCCGGGATAACACCGGGGAGCTGTTTTTT.

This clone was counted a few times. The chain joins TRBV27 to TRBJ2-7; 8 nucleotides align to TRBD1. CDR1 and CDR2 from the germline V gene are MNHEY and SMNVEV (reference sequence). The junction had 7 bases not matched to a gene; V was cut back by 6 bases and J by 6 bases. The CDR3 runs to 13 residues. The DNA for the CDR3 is TGTGCCAGCAGGCGGACAGGGACTGGCGAGCAGTACGTC. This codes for CASRRTGTGEQYV.

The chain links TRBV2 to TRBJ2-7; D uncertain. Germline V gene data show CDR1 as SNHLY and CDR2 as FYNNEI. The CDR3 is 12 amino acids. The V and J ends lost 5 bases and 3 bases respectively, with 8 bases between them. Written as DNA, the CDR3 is TGTGCCAGCAGTCCACAGAGCTACGAGCAGTACGTC. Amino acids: CASSPQSYEQYV.

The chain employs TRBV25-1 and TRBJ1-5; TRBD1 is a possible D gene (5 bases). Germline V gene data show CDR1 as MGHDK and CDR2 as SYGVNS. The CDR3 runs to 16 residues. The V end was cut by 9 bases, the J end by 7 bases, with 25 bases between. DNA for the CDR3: TGTGCCAGTTCTGGACCCCGTTGGGGGGAAAGGCAGCCCCAGCATTTT. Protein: CASSGPRWGERQPQHF. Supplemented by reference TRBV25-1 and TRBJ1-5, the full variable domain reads EADIYQTPRYLVIGTGKKITLECSQTMGHDKMYWYQQDPGMELHLIHYSYGVNSTEKGDLSSESTVSRIRTEHFPLTLESARPSHTSQYLCASSGPRWGERQPQHFGDGTRLSIL.

CDR3 sequence reads: CASSEIGATEAFF. The DNA of the CDR3 is TGTGCCAGCAGTGAGATAGGGGCGACTGAAGCTTTCTTT. J is TRBJ1-1 and V is TRBV6-1, with D perhaps TRBD1 (5 bases). Trimming pared 3 bases from V and 5 bases from J, leaving 10 bases between. Germline V CDR1 and CDR2: MNHNS, SASEGT. The CDR3 is made up of 13 amino acids.

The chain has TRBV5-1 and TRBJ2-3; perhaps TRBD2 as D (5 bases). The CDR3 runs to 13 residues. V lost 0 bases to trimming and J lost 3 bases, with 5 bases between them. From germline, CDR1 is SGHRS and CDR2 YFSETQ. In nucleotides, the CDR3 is TGCGCCAGCAGCTTGGCGGGAACAGATACGCAGTATTTT. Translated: CASSLAGTDTQYF. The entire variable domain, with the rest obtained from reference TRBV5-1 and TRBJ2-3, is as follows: KAGVTQTPRYLIKTRGQQVTLSCSPISGHRSVSWYQQTPGQGLQFLFEYFSETQRNKGNFPGRFSGRQFSNSRSEMNVSTLELGDSALYLCASSLAGTDTQYFGPGTRLTVL.

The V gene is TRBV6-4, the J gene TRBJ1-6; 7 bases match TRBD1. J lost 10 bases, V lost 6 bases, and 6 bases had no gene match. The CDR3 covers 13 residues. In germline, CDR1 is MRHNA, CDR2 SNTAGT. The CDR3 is CASRRDSLSPLHF. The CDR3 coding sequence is TGTGCCAGCAGGAGGGACAGTTTATCACCCCTCCACTTT.

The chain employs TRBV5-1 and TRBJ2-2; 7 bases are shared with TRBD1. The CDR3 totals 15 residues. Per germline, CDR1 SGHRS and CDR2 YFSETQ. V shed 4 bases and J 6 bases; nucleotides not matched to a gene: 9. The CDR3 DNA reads TGCGCCAGCAGCCCATGGGACAGTGTAGCCGGGGAGCTGTTTTTT. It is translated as CASSPWDSVAGELFF.

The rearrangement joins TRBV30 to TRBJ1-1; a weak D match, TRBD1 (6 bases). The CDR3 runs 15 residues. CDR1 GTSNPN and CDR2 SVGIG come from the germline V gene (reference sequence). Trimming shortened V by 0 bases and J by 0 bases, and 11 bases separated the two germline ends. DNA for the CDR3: TGTGCCTGGAGTGTACGGGGGGCGGTGAACACTGAAGCTTTCTTT. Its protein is CAWSVRGAVNTEAFF.

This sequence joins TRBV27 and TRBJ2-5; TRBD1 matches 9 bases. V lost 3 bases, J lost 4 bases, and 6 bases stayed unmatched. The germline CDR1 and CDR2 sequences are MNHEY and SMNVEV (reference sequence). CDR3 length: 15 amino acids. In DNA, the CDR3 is TGTGCCAGCAGTTTGGGACAGGGAATGGTAGAGACCCAGTACTTC. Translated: CASSLGQGMVETQYF.